The clone carrying this TCR beta chain appeared many times. What it recognizes is unknown. With iRepertoire HTBI primers and Arm-PCR of CDR3 regions, TCR beta libraries were built. Each CDR3 protein gets one entry after TCRdb re-called the multiplex PCR reads with MiXCR. The sample yields roughly 400,000 distinct CDR3 sequences, over 14% seen once. Trimming took off 1 base at V and 1 base at J, with 7 bases between the two ends. The CDR3 covers 14 residues. This record comes from a study of regulatory T cells in long-lasting Graves disease. Study results and caveats: Persistent disease preferred TRBV28, TRBJ1-2 and TRBJ2-5.

The time point: newly diagnosed GD, antithyroid drugs for less than 3 months. The TCR library was prepared using RNA isolated from PBMCs. These data also formed part of another study, on T cells in Graves' hyperthyroidism and ophthalmopathy.

Sequencing used peripheral blood mononuclear cells (PBMCs), obtained at new diagnosis, from a patient treated with antithyroid drugs. J is TRBJ1-2 and V is TRBV12-3 or TRBV12-4; TRBD1 might be the D (6 bases). The receptor was derived from a woman aged 40 to 55 with Graves disease. In DNA, the CDR3 is TGTGCCAGCAGTTTAGGGGGACATAACTATGGCTACACCTTC. Amino acid sequence: CASSLGGHNYGYTF.